These T cell receptor beta chains were read from a single sample in a study of blood T cell repertoires in COVID-19. Method: immunoSEQ multiplex PCR; TCRdb's copy keeps in-frame clones and lacks some. This table has hundreds of thousands of clones, 87% appearing once. Source material: PBMCs or T cells enriched from blood (not recorded which). Source of these receptors: a woman in her late teens or twenties with acute COVID-19. The CDR3 runs from the conserved cysteine through the conserved F or W. D genes are given only for firm matches. Clone size is not always given. Where it is, it says once, few, many or a class for expanded clones.

TRBJ1-1,NA,TRBV11-2,TRBD1,CASSPGQGLLAFF,TGTGCCAGCAGCCCGGGACAGGGTTTGTTGGCTTTCTTT
TRBJ1-5,NA,TRBV6-2/TRBV6-3,TRBD1,CASCPTGSNNQPQHF,TGTGCCAGCTGCCCGACAGGGTCAAACAATCAGCCCCAGCATTTT
TRBJ2-7,NA,TRBV28,TRBD2,CASSEAGGRQYF,TGTGCCAGCAGCGAAGCGGGAGGCCGGCAGTACTTC
TRBJ1-3,NA,TRBV9,NA,CASSGQDSGNTIYF,TGTGCCAGCAGCGGGCAGGACTCTGGAAACACCATATATTTT
TRBJ2-2,NA,TRBV6-4,TRBD1,CASSDPGTGYTGELFF,TGTGCCAGCAGTGACCCCGGGACAGGCTACACCGGGGAGCTGTTTTTT
TRBJ2-1,NA,TRBV15,TRBD1,CATSRETGTYNEQFF,TGTGCCACCAGCAGAGAGACAGGGACATACAATGAGCAGTTCTTC
TRBJ2-7,NA,TRBV5-4,TRBD2,CASSLWGGEDEQYF,TGTGCCAGCAGCTTGTGGGGGGGTGAGGACGAGCAGTACTTC
TRBJ2-7,NA,TRBV11-2,NA,CASSFTSGSYEQYF,TGTGCCAGCAGCTTTACGTCAGGATCCTACGAGCAGTACTTC
TRBJ2-5,NA,TRBV7-2,TRBD2,CASSGTSGTPGYF,TGTGCCAGCAGCGGGACTAGCGGGACCCCCGGGTACTTC
TRBJ2-7,NA,TRBV19,TRBD2,CASNSLAGDEQYF,TGTGCCAGTAATTCTCTAGCGGGCGACGAGCAGTACTTC
TRBJ2-1,NA,TRBV9,TRBD2,CASSVGASGEGQFF,TGTGCCAGCAGCGTAGGGGCTAGCGGAGAGGGGCAGTTCTTC
TRBJ1-5,NA,TRBV11-2,TRBD1,CASSLYRGDANQPQHF,TGTGCCAGCAGCTTATACAGGGGGGATGCCAATCAGCCCCAGCATTTT
TRBJ1-2,NA,TRBV5-8,NA,CASSLPRTGYTF,TGTGCCAGCAGCTTACCCAGAACTGGCTACACCTTC
TRBJ1-6,NA,TRBV11-2,NA,CASSLTTGSNNSPLHF,TGTGCCAGCAGCTTAACTACAGGCTCCAATAATTCACCCCTCCACTTT
TRBJ2-3,NA,TRBV18,TRBD2,CASSEGSGYRTDTQYF,TGTGCCAGCTCAGAGGGTAGCGGGTACCGCACAGATACGCAGTATTTT
TRBJ2-3,NA,TRBV27,TRBD1,CASSPGGPTGWGWWTQYF,TGTGCCAGCAGTCCTGGCGGACCGACAGGGTGGGGTTGGTGGACGCAGTATTTT
TRBJ2-5,NA,TRBV5-4,TRBD1,CASGDRGTKETQYF,TGTGCCAGCGGGGACAGGGGAACAAAAGAGACCCAGTACTTC
TRBJ1-1,NA,TRBV4-3,TRBD1,CASSQHRGSGTEAFF,TGCGCCAGCAGCCAACACAGGGGTTCAGGCACTGAAGCTTTCTTT
TRBJ2-1,NA,TRBV10-1,NA,CASSKVRGLHNEQFF,TGCGCCAGCAGTAAGGTAAGGGGTTTACATAATGAGCAGTTCTTC
TRBJ2-5,once,TRBV27,NA,CASSFTVQETQYF,TGTGCCAGCAGTTTCACAGTTCAAGAGACCCAGTACTTC
TRBJ2-7,NA,TRBV11-1,TRBD2,CASSAILAGALYEQYF,TGTGCCAGCAGCGCTATACTAGCGGGGGCCCTCTACGAGCAGTACTTC
TRBJ2-1,NA,TRBV2,TRBD2,CASRLGTSGTNGEQFF,TGTGCCAGCAGACTAGGGACTAGCGGGACTAACGGTGAGCAGTTCTTC
TRBJ2-7,NA,TRBV14,TRBD2,CASSQDLGGGAYEQYF,TGTGCCAGCAGCCAGGACCTAGGCGGGGGGGCTTACGAGCAGTACTTC
TRBJ1-2,NA,TRBV4-1,NA,CASSQERGNYGYTF,TGCGCCAGCAGCCAAGAGAGAGGGAACTATGGCTACACCTTC
TRBJ2-2,NA,TRBV4-1,NA,CASSQEWTTAGELFF,TGCGCCAGCAGCCAAGAATGGACTACGGCCGGGGAGCTGTTTTTT
TRBJ1-2,NA,TRBV5-4,NA,CASSSDLETGLGYTF,TGTGCCAGCAGCTCGGACCTCGAGACAGGCCTTGGCTACACCTTC
TRBJ1-1,NA,TRBV11-2,TRBD1,CASSQGASTEAFF,TGTGCCAGCAGCCAGGGGGCTAGCACTGAAGCTTTCTTT
TRBJ2-1,NA,TRBV7-2,TRBD2,CASSPLAGGRNEQFF,TGTGCCAGCAGCCCACTAGCGGGAGGTCGCAATGAGCAGTTCTTC
TRBJ2-7,NA,TRBV19,NA,CASSILPDSFYEQYF,TGTGCCAGTAGTATACTCCCGGACAGCTTCTACGAGCAGTACTTC
TRBJ1-5,NA,TRBV5-6,TRBD1,CASSRGLDSNQPQHF,TGTGCCAGCAGCAGGGGGCTTGATAGCAATCAGCCCCAGCATTTT
TRBJ2-7,NA,TRBV6-5,TRBD1,CASRPGTGELYEQYF,TGTGCCAGCAGGCCCGGGACAGGGGAGCTATACGAGCAGTACTTC
TRBJ2-1,NA,TRBV9,NA,CASSFPMAGNEQFF,TGTGCCAGCAGCTTCCCTATGGCCGGGAATGAGCAGTTCTTC
TRBJ1-2,NA,TRBV5-6,NA,CASSLSHRGAGYTF,TGTGCCAGCAGCTTGTCACACCGGGGGGCTGGCTACACCTTC
TRBJ1-1,NA,TRBV7-9,NA,CASSLMDLPNTEAFF,TGTGCCAGCAGCTTAATGGACTTGCCTAACACTGAAGCTTTCTTT
TRBJ1-2,NA,TRBV28,NA,CASSLPGRGGRYTF,TGTGCCAGCAGTTTACCGGGACGGGGGGGGAGGTACACCTTC
TRBJ2-7,NA,TRBV9,NA,CASSVGDTRYEQYF,TGTGCCAGCAGCGTAGGGGACACCCGCTACGAGCAGTACTTC
TRBJ1-2,once,TRBV7-2,TRBD1,CASSFGTVDGYTF,TGTGCCAGCAGCTTCGGGACAGTCGATGGCTACACCTTC
TRBJ2-4,NA,TRBV9,TRBD2,CASSVGLAGEGNIQYF,TGTGCCAGCAGCGTCGGACTAGCGGGGGAGGGAAACATTCAGTACTTC
TRBJ2-1,few,TRBV12-3/TRBV12-4,TRBD2,CASKLAGSNEQFF,TGTGCCAGCAAGCTAGCGGGGAGCAATGAGCAGTTCTTC
TRBJ2-3,NA,TRBV10-3,TRBD1,CAITRGQGSPDTQYF,TGTGCCATCACACGGGGACAGGGGAGCCCAGATACGCAGTATTTT
TRBJ2-2,NA,TRBV29-1,NA,CSVEASGELFF,TGCAGCGTTGAAGCTTCCGGGGAGCTGTTTTTT
TRBJ2-3,NA,TRBV29-1,NA,CSVDQTPGGTDTQYF,TGCAGCGTTGATCAAACCCCCGGGGGCACAGATACGCAGTATTTT